Listed here are 19 T cell receptor beta chains from one sample, sequenced in a study of blood T cell repertoires in COVID-19. The protocol was immunoSEQ multiplex PCR, while the TCRdb copy is restricted to in-frame clones and leaves out a portion. Here the sample spans roughly 380,000 clones, about 85% being singletons. Material: peripheral blood. Receptor source: a young woman with acute or convalescent COVID-19.

The rearrangement links TRBV6-5 to TRBJ2-3; no definite D call. Germline V gene data show CDR1 as MNHEY and CDR2 as SVGAGI. This CDR3 spans 15 amino acids. V lost 4 bases and J lost 5, with 16 bases in between. CDR3 residues: CASSSPDGARDTQYF. CDR3 DNA: TGTGCCAGCAGTTCCCCAGACGGAGCTAGAGATACGCAGTATTTT.

The chain uses TRBV7-2 and TRBJ2-7, with a possible D match to TRBD2 (6 bases). CDR3 length: 15 residues. Deletions cut 0 bases from V and 3 bases from J, with 12 bases between. Germline V CDR1 and CDR2: SGHTA, FQGNSA. The CDR3 DNA sequence: TGTGCCAGCAGCTTAGCGGGCCCCGGGGGCTACGAGCAGTACTTC. Translated, it gives CASSLAGPGGYEQYF. The full variable domain, in which reference TRBV7-2 and TRBJ2-7 provide the parts outside the CDR3, is GAGVSQSPSNKVTEKGKDVELRCDPISGHTALYWYRQSLGQGLEFLIYFQGNSAPDKSGLPSDRFSAERTGGSVSTLTIQRTQQEDSAVYLCASSLAGPGGYEQYFGPGTRLTVT.

In its sample, this clone was seen once. The chain joins TRBV3-1 (or the pseudogene TRBV3-2) to TRBJ1-1; D gene uncertain. The CDR3 totals 15 residues. V lost 1 base, J lost 5 bases, and 14 bases lay in between. From germline, CDR1 is LGHDT and CDR2 YNNKEL (reference sequence). This CDR3 is CASSQGGTVRTEAFF. CDR3 DNA sequence: TGTGCCAGCAGCCAAGGCGGCACCGTGAGGACTGAAGCTTTCTTT.

The rearrangement links TRBV18 to TRBJ2-6; no definite D call. Trimming took off 2 bases at V and 0 bases at J, with 14 bases between the two ends. The CDR3 loop spans 18 amino acids. The germline CDR1 and CDR2 sequences are KGHSH and LQKENI. This chain's CDR3 is CASSPVRVGASGANVLTF. Written as DNA, the CDR3 is TGTGCCAGCTCACCAGTCCGGGTCGGAGCCTCTGGGGCCAACGTCCTGACTTTC. Together with reference TRBV18 and TRBJ2-6, the CDR3 gives the full variable domain: NAGVMQNPRHLVRRRGQEARLRCSPMKGHSHVYWYRQLPEEGLKFMVYLQKENIIDESGMPKERFSAEFPKEGPSILRIQQVVRGDSAAYFCASSPVRVGASGANVLTFGAGSRLTVL.

V and J are TRBV28 and TRBJ2-7, with 8 bases identical to TRBD1. Germline assignment: CDR1 MDHEN and CDR2 SYDVKM. This CDR3 spans 15 amino acids. V lost 8 bases to trimming and J lost 12 bases; unmatched junction nucleotides: 21. CDR3 DNA: TGTGCCAGCGACCCGCTGACAGGGGCAAAACCGCCACGGTACTTC. Translation: CASDPLTGAKPPRYF.

The chain uses TRBV24-1 and TRBJ2-5; TRBD2 agrees at 8 bases. CDR3 length: 15 amino acids. With V trimmed by 4 bases and J by 5 bases, 8 bases remained unmatched. CDR1 KGHDR and CDR2 SFDVKD come from the germline V gene. In DNA, the CDR3 is TGTGCCACCAGTGACCTGACGGGGGGGATTGAGACCCAGTACTTC. Its protein product is CATSDLTGGIETQYF.

CDR3 sequence reads: CASSQRRQGASDTQYF. CDR3 DNA: TGTGCCAGCAGCCAGAGGAGACAGGGGGCATCAGATACGCAGTATTTT. This chain connects TRBV14 to TRBJ2-3; 10 bases agree with TRBD1. The CDR3 contains 16 residues. V lost 3 bases, J lost 4 bases, and 7 bases stayed unmatched. Germline CDR1 and CDR2: SGHDN and FVKESK.

This sequence joins TRBV19 and TRBJ2-1; 8 bases are a match to TRBD2. CDR3 length: 13 amino acids. After removal of 7 bases from V and 9 bases from J, the junction contained 8 bases not matched to a gene. The germline gives CDR1 LNHDA, CDR2 SQIVND (reference sequence). CDR3 amino acids: CASKREGPSEQFF. The CDR3 DNA follows: TGTGCCAGTAAACGGGAGGGCCCGAGTGAGCAGTTCTTC.

This clone was seen only once. The chain carries TRBV7-2 and TRBJ2-2; 7 bases agree with TRBD2. Germline CDR1 reads SGHTA; CDR2 reads FQGNSA. The V segment lost 6 bases and the J segment 7 bases; nucleotides outside the gene matches: 5. The CDR3 consists of 13 residues. The CDR3: CASSPTGGGELFF. CDR3 DNA sequence: TGTGCCAGCAGTCCGACGGGGGGCGGGGAGCTGTTTTTT.

The chain carries TRBV18 and TRBJ1-1; 7 bases line up with TRBD1. The CDR3 covers 16 residues. The V and J ends lost 5 bases and 1 base, in that order; junction bases with no gene match: 10. The germline V gene encodes CDR1 KGHSH and CDR2 LQKENI. The CDR3 loop is CASSSQAQGENTEAFF. In DNA form, the CDR3 reads TGTGCCAGCTCATCCCAGGCCCAGGGGGAGAACACTGAAGCTTTCTTT. The full variable domain, rest sourced from reference TRBV18 and TRBJ1-1, is NAGVMQNPRHLVRRRGQEARLRCSPMKGHSHVYWYRQLPEEGLKFMVYLQKENIIDESGMPKERFSAEFPKEGPSILRIQQVVRGDSAAYFCASSSQAQGENTEAFFGQGTRLTVV.

V and J are TRBV6-5 and TRBJ2-2, with D possibly being TRBD2 (6 bases). The V gene's germline CDR1 is MNHEY and CDR2 SVGAGI. CDR3 length: 13 residues. V was clipped by 7 bases and J by 10 bases, with 16 bases between them. The CDR3 region is CASMTSGRAELFF. CDR3 DNA sequence: TGTGCCAGCATGACCAGCGGGCGGGCGGAGCTGTTTTTT.

J is TRBJ2-3 and V is TRBV12-5; D is uncertain. This CDR3 spans 17 amino acids. V lost 0 bases and J lost 0, with 13 bases in between. CDR1 is LGHNT and CDR2 is FRNRAP in the germline V gene. The CDR3 spells CASGLVILSTSTDTQYF. The CDR3 nucleotides read TGTGCTAGTGGTTTGGTAATTTTATCGACTAGCACAGATACGCAGTATTTT.

The CDR3 loop reads CASSYQTGEKLFF. The CDR3 DNA is TGTGCCAGCAGCTATCAGACAGGTGAAAAACTGTTTTTT. This chain links TRBV3-1 (or the pseudogene TRBV3-2) with TRBJ1-4; maybe TRBD1 (6 bases). The CDR3 totals 13 residues. The V end was cut by 5 bases, the J end by 7 bases, with 11 bases between. Germline loops: CDR1 LGHDT, CDR2 YNNKEL (reference sequence).

This clone showed up many times. The J gene is TRBJ2-7, the V gene TRBV2; D not certain. With 0 bases removed from V and 0 bases from J, the gap between germline ends came to 15 bases. Germline loops: CDR1 SNHLY, CDR2 FYNNEI. The CDR3 is 17 amino acids. DNA of the CDR3: TGTGCCAGCAGTGAAGCGCTTCAGGCACAGAGCTCCTACGAGCAGTACTTC. It encodes CASSEALQAQSSYEQYF.

V usage is TRBV19 and J usage is TRBJ1-2; D possibly corresponds to TRBD1 (6 bases). The CDR3 runs 15 residues. V was clipped by 4 bases and J by 2 bases, with 14 bases between them. The germline gives CDR1 LNHDA, CDR2 SQIVND (reference sequence). The CDR3 reads CASSNGGLGNYGYTF. The CDR3 bases are TGTGCCAGTAGTAACGGGGGGCTCGGGAACTATGGCTACACCTTC.

J is TRBJ2-1 and V is TRBV27, with 9 bases aligning to TRBD1. The CDR3 extends over 16 amino acids. CDR1 is MNHEY, CDR2 SMNVEV, per germline (reference sequence). V trimming: 5 bases; J trimming: 1 base; junction bases outside the gene matches: 6. CDR3 residues: CASSPPDRGSYNEQFF. As DNA, the CDR3 is TGTGCCAGCAGTCCCCCGGACAGGGGATCCTACAATGAGCAGTTCTTC.

V is TRBV5-1 and J is TRBJ2-3, with 8 bases lining up with TRBD2. The CDR3 is made up of 16 amino acids. Germline V CDR1 and CDR2: SGHRS, YFSETQ. Unmatched junction bases numbered 4, after V lost 0 bases and J lost 1 base. Here the CDR3 DNA reads TGCGCCAGCAGCTTGGGAGGAGCGGGGGGCACAGATACGCAGTATTTT. Its protein is CASSLGGAGGTDTQYF.

There are a few counts of this clone. The chain combines TRBV5-5 with TRBJ1-1; perhaps TRBD1 as D (6 bases). Looked up from germline, CDR1 is SGHKS and CDR2 is YYEKEE (reference sequence). V was cut by 4 bases and J by 5 bases, with 15 bases left in between. CDR3 length equals 14 residues. The CDR3 spells CASSSQGQGTEAFF. In nucleotides, the CDR3 is TGTGCCAGCAGCAGCCAGGGGCAGGGAACTGAAGCTTTCTTT.

This chain links TRBV15 with TRBJ1-1; D possibly corresponds to TRBD1 (5 bases). Germline V CDR1 and CDR2: LNHNV, YYDKDF (reference sequence). The CDR3 has 14 residues. V lost 7 bases and J lost 0, with 12 bases in between. CDR3 coding DNA: TGTGCCACCAACCAGGGTAGCATGAACACTGAAGCTTTCTTT. Protein product: CATNQGSMNTEAFF.